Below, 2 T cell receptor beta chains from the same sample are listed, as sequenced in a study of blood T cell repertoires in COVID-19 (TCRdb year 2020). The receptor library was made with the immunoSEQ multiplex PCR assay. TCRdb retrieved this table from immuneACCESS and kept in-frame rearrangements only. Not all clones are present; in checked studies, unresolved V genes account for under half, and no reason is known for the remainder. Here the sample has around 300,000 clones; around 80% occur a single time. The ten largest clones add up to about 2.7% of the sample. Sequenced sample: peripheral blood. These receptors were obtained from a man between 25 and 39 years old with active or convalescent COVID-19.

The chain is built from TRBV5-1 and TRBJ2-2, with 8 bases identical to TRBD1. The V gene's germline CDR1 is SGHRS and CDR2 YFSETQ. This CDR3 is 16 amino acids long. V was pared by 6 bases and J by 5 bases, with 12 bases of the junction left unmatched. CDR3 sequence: CASKPRNTGGTGELFF. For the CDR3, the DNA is TGCGCCAGCAAGCCCCGAAATACAGGGGGGACCGGGGAGCTGTTTTTT.

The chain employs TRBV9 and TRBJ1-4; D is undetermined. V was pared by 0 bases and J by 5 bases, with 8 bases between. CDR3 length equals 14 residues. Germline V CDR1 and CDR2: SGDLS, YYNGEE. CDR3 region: CASSVDPVNEKLFF. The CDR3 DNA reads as TGTGCCAGCAGCGTAGATCCGGTCAATGAAAAACTGTTTTTT.